Each of the 26 T cell receptor beta chains below was sequenced from the same sample in a study of identical twins. Each CDR3 protein is one row after TCRdb ran MiXCR on the 5' RACE reads. The sample shows some 600,000 distinct CDR3 sequences, around 7.5% of them seen only once. This sample also belongs to another study, concerning yellow fever vaccine responses in identical twins.

The sample taken for sequencing was PBMCs. These receptors came from a young woman in good health.

This clonotype was counted only a few times. The rearrangement uses TRBV6-1 and TRBJ2-7, with D perhaps being TRBD1 or TRBD2 (5 bases each). CDR1 and CDR2 (germline): MNHNS, SASEGT. Trimming pared 3 bases from V and 4 bases from J, leaving 7 bases between. The CDR3 has 12 amino acids. The CDR3 coding sequence is TGTGCCAGCAGTGATTGGGGGTACGAGCAGTACGTC. Protein product: CASSDWGYEQYV.

This clonotype has a handful of counts. This chain uses TRBV29-1 with TRBJ2-2, with D perhaps matching TRBD2 (6 bases). CDR1 SQVTM and CDR2 ANQGSEA come from the germline V gene. The CDR3 is 14 residues long. Trimming stripped 4 bases from V and 1 base from J, with 10 bases between. CDR3 in amino acids: CSVVTGGNTGELFF. CDR3 nucleotides: TGCAGCGTTGTAACCGGGGGGAACACCGGGGAGCTGTTTTTT.

V gene TRBV19 combines with J gene TRBJ1-6, with D possibly TRBD1 on 6 matching bases. The length of the CDR3 is 12 residues. The germline CDR1 and CDR2 sequences are LNHDA and SQIVND (reference sequence). Deletions cut 11 bases from V and 7 bases from J, with 12 bases between. The CDR3 spells CAARGQNSPLHF. CDR3 nucleotides: TGTGCCGCACGGGGGCAGAATTCACCCCTCCACTTT.

This rearrangement joins TRBV7-9 to TRBJ1-5, with 9 bases fitting TRBD1. From germline, CDR1 is SEHNR and CDR2 FQNEAQ (reference sequence). The CDR3 covers 16 residues. V shed 4 bases and J 3 bases; nucleotides not matched to a gene: 7. This chain's CDR3 is CASSSSGTGPNQPQHF. DNA for the CDR3: TGTGCCAGCAGCTCCTCCGGGACAGGGCCCAATCAGCCCCAGCATTTT.

The chain joins TRBV12-3 or TRBV12-4 to TRBJ2-5; D might be TRBD1 (6 bases). This CDR3 has 16 residues. Between the trimmed V and J ends, which lost 0 bases and 0 bases, there was a span of 11 bases. CDR3 in DNA: TGTGCCAGCAGTTTAGCCGGGACAACCTACCAAGAGACCCAGTACTTC. Translating it yields CASSLAGTTYQETQYF.

This clonotype was detected many times. The chain uses TRBV5-1 and TRBJ2-3; D unclear. Trimming cost V 8 bases and J 4 bases, with 17 bases left between them. This CDR3 has 14 residues. Per the germline V gene, CDR1 is SGHRS and CDR2 is YFSETQ. The CDR3 sequence is CASYPTLGSDTQYF. CDR3 nucleotides: TGCGCCAGTTACCCTACCCTGGGCTCAGATACGCAGTATTTT.

The rearrangement links TRBV19 to TRBJ2-1, with D maybe TRBD2 (5 bases). Germline CDR1 LNHDA, CDR2 SQIVND (reference sequence). Trimming shortened V by 5 bases and J by 8 bases, and 16 bases separated the two germline ends. The CDR3 covers 14 residues. The CDR3 loop is CASSPRPEGYEQFF. In DNA, the CDR3 is TGTGCCAGTAGTCCAAGACCAGAGGGCTATGAGCAGTTCTTC.

The V gene is TRBV4-2, the J gene TRBJ2-1, with unresolved D. The V end lost 7 bases, the J end lost 4 bases, and 8 bases lay between the germline ends. Germline V gene data show CDR1 as LGHNA and CDR2 as YNFKEQ. The CDR3 extends over 12 amino acids. CDR3 DNA sequence: TGTGCCAGCAAGTCCTTTTACAATGAGCAGTTCTTC. It translates to CASKSFYNEQFF.

The rearrangement joins TRBV15 to TRBJ2-3; a weak D match, TRBD2 (6 bases). CDR1 and CDR2 from the germline V gene are LNHNV and YYDKDF (reference sequence). The V end lost 4 bases, the J end lost 5 bases, and 13 bases lay between the germline ends. The CDR3 is 14 residues long. The CDR3 nucleotides are TGTGCCACCAGCAATAAGGGAGGAGGAGATACGCAGTATTTT. It translates to CATSNKGGGDTQYF. Based on the CDR3 plus reference TRBV15 and TRBJ2-3, the full variable domain is DAMVIQNPRYQVTQFGKPVTLSCSQTLNHNVMYWYQQKSSQAPKLLFHYYDKDFNNEADTPDNFQSRRPNTSFCFLDIRSPGLGDTAMYLCATSNKGGGDTQYFGPGTRLTVL.

This clonotype occurred many times. This rearrangement joins TRBV5-1 to TRBJ2-3; the D is unclear. Germline lookup yields CDR1 SGHRS and CDR2 YFSETQ. The CDR3 is made up of 12 amino acids. Trimming cost V 2 bases and J 6 bases, with 7 bases left between them. This chain's CDR3 is CASSLGWDTQYF. The CDR3 DNA reads TGCGCCAGCAGCTTAGGTTGGGATACGCAGTATTTT.

This clonotype was counted a few times. The rearrangement joins TRBV5-1 to TRBJ2-5; D might be TRBD1 or TRBD2, each matching 5 bases. Trimming left V 4 bases short and J 1 base short, with 14 bases between. Germline CDR1 and CDR2: SGHRS and YFSETQ. The CDR3 has 15 amino acids. This CDR3 is CASSRSVGPQETQYF. The DNA for the CDR3 is TGCGCCAGCAGCAGATCAGTGGGACCCCAAGAGACCCAGTACTTC.

In its sample, this clonotype was seen many times. V and J are TRBV24-1 and TRBJ2-3; 10 nucleotides line up with TRBD2. The CDR3 spans 18 residues. V lost 0 bases, J lost 5 bases, and 10 bases stayed unmatched. Germline-derived CDR1 and CDR2 are KGHDR and SFDVKD. Here the CDR3 DNA reads TGTGCCACCAGTGATTTGGGCCAGCGGGAGGGCCACGGAGATACGCAGTATTTT. Its translation is CATSDLGQREGHGDTQYF.

This clonotype was observed at least ten times. This rearrangement joins TRBV20-1 to TRBJ2-7; D unclear. The CDR3 extends over 12 amino acids. V was clipped by 2 bases and J by 0 bases, with 5 bases between them. From germline, CDR1 is DFQATT and CDR2 SNEGSKA (reference sequence). Here the CDR3 DNA reads TGCAGTGCTAGATGGGACTCCTACGAGCAGTACTTC. Protein sequence: CSARWDSYEQYF.

This clonotype was found a few times. The CDR3 region is CASSSIRGVSTYEQYV. CDR3 nucleotides: TGTGCCAGCAGCTCGATAAGAGGGGTCTCCACCTACGAGCAGTACGTC. The chain couples TRBV5-6 to TRBJ2-7; D is perhaps TRBD1 or TRBD2 (5 bases each). The length of the CDR3 is 16 residues. With 3 bases removed from V and 2 bases from J, the gap between germline ends came to 18 bases. CDR1 is SGHDT and CDR2 is YYEEEE in the germline V gene.

This clonotype was counted at least ten times. The rearrangement uses TRBV24-1 and TRBJ2-1, with 7 bases fitting TRBD2. J was trimmed by 14 bases and V by 3 bases; bases with no gene match: 6. Germline CDR1 reads KGHDR; CDR2 reads SFDVKD. The CDR3 spans 12 residues. The CDR3 is CATSDPGLEEFF. CDR3 DNA sequence: TGTGCCACCAGTGATCCAGGACTAGAGGAGTTCTTC.

The rearrangement uses TRBV10-3 and TRBJ2-4, with no clear D. The germline V and J ends were trimmed by 7 bases and 8 bases, with 15 bases remaining between them. This CDR3 is 13 amino acids long. Germline V gene data show CDR1 as ENHRY and CDR2 as SYGVKD. CDR3 sequence (DNA): TGTGCCATCACCCCCAGACTTGGAGACATTCAGTACTTC. Translated, it gives CAITPRLGDIQYF.

This clonotype was detected only a few times. The chain has TRBV28 and TRBJ2-4, with D possibly being TRBD2 (5 bases). The germline V gene encodes CDR1 MDHEN and CDR2 SYDVKM. V dropped 6 bases and J dropped 0 bases, with 9 bases sitting between them. This CDR3 contains 14 residues. The CDR3 region has the DNA TGTGCCAGCAGCATGGGAGAAGCCAAAAACATTCAGTACTTC. Protein product: CASSMGEAKNIQYF.

This clonotype was detected a few times. The chain has TRBV28 and TRBJ2-1, with 11 bases identical to TRBD1. Trimming cost V 3 bases and J 6 bases; bases outside gene matches: 4. Germline V lookup: CDR1 MDHEN, CDR2 SYDVKM. The CDR3 length is 15 residues. DNA for the CDR3: TGTGCCAGCAGTTTGTCCGGGACAGGGGGCAATGAGCAGTTCTTC. It codes for CASSLSGTGGNEQFF.

The chain couples TRBV2 to TRBJ2-2; 8 bases align to TRBD2. Per the germline V gene, CDR1 is SNHLY and CDR2 is FYNNEI. The CDR3 loop spans 19 amino acids. V lost 6 bases and J lost 4; bases outside the gene matches: 19. As DNA, the CDR3 is TGTGCCAGCAGCGGTCCCGGGACATTGACTAGCGCGGGCACCGGGGAGCTGTTTTTT. Its translation: CASSGPGTLTSAGTGELFF.

The chain uses TRBV12-3 or TRBV12-4 and TRBJ1-3, with no clear D. V lost 8 bases to trimming and J lost 2 bases, with 7 bases between them. This CDR3 contains 12 residues. The CDR3 protein is CASRRTGNTIYF. Here the CDR3 DNA reads TGTGCCAGCCGTCGGACTGGAAACACCATATATTTT.

J is TRBJ2-3 and V is TRBV20-1, with 15 bases aligning to TRBD2. This CDR3 contains 15 residues. Germline values: CDR1 DFQATT, CDR2 SNEGSKA (reference sequence). Germline trimming cut 3 bases from V and 6 bases from J; bases unmatched to any gene: 4. The CDR3 nucleotides read TGCAGTGCTAGCCCGGGACTAGCGGGAGGTGATACGCAGTATTTT. This translates into CSASPGLAGGDTQYF.

The chain couples TRBV7-9 to TRBJ2-7, with TRBD1 identical over 7 bases. Unmatched junction bases numbered 6, after V lost 1 base and J lost 0 bases. Germline CDR1 reads SEHNR; CDR2 reads FQNEAQ (reference sequence). The CDR3 is made up of 16 amino acids. CDR3 loop: CASSLDFGDSSYEQYF. The CDR3 region has the DNA TGTGCCAGCAGCTTAGACTTTGGGGACAGCTCCTACGAGCAGTACTTC.

This clonotype was observed many times. The V and J genes are TRBV27 and TRBJ2-1; D unresolved. The CDR3 runs to 14 residues. Germline values: CDR1 MNHEY, CDR2 SMNVEV (reference sequence). V dropped 3 bases and J dropped 4 bases, with 10 bases sitting between them. The CDR3 region is CASSFTMEYNEQFF. The CDR3 DNA is TGTGCCAGCAGTTTCACCATGGAATACAATGAGCAGTTCTTC.

This sequence joins TRBV27 and TRBJ2-1; D is uncertain. Germline CDR1 MNHEY, CDR2 SMNVEV (reference sequence). The CDR3 consists of 16 residues. V was shortened by 2 bases and J by 2 bases, with 13 bases between the two germline ends. Here the CDR3 reads CASSLPPYRTYNEQFF. The CDR3 DNA sequence: TGTGCCAGCAGTTTACCCCCTTATCGGACCTACAATGAGCAGTTCTTC.

This clonotype was detected a few times. The chain joins TRBV19 to TRBJ1-3; D gene uncertain. Germline V CDR1 and CDR2: LNHDA, SQIVND (reference sequence). Trimming removed 7 bases from V and 1 base from J, with 11 bases in between. This CDR3 has 14 amino acids. CDR3 bases: TGTGCCAGTATCGGGTCGGGATCTGGAAACACCATATATTTT. Translated: CASIGSGSGNTIYF.

The genes are TRBV15 and TRBJ2-2; 9 bases are a match to TRBD2. CDR1 and CDR2 (germline): LNHNV, YYDKDF (reference sequence). J was trimmed by 6 bases and V by 2 bases; bases with no gene match: 4. The CDR3 consists of 15 residues. For the CDR3, the DNA is TGTGCCACCAGCAGAACCGGACTAGCGTCCGGGGAGCTGTTTTTT. Protein sequence: CATSRTGLASGELFF.